This T cell receptor beta chain was obtained from a study of Ad26.COV2.S vaccination and SARS-CoV-2 variants. In the study overall: Intramuscular Ad26.COV2.S at 5x10^10 or 1x10^11 viral particles. Study outcomes and limitations: Following vaccination, spike-specific CD8+ and CD4+ T cell responses reportedly exhibited substantial breadth.

A word on this clone: What it recognizes is unknown.

Assay used: immunoSEQ multiplex PCR; TCRdb lists only in-frame clones, some missing. Of over 250,000 clones detected, roughly 86% appear once; the ten largest clones hold about 3.1%. The treatment denotes: some 20 received Ad26.COV2.S at low or high dose, single or two shots; about 5 received placebo; per-sample allocation not given. The investigators took samples on day 63 after the first vaccine or placebo injection. Cohort 1b enrolled adults aged 18-55 years in Boston. Participants' vaccine, an Ad26 vector, delivered Wuhan-strain SARS-CoV-2 spike. The source was peripheral blood, collected in a trial of Ad26.COV2.S vaccine versus placebo. This receptor was identified in a person between 18 and 65 years old who received the Ad26.COV2.S COVID-19 vaccine or a placebo.

The CDR3 sequence: CATSRDLAGGFNEQFF. CDR3 bases: TGTGCCACCAGCAGAGACTTAGCGGGGGGGTTCAATGAGCAGTTCTTC. This sequence joins TRBV15 and TRBJ2-1, with 11 bases identical to TRBD2. This CDR3 has 16 residues. In germline, CDR1 is LNHNV, CDR2 YYDKDF (reference sequence). Trimming cost V 0 bases and J 6 bases; bases outside gene matches: 4.